The rows below give T cell receptor beta chains drawn from one sample of a study of chemoradiotherapy in HPV16-positive cancers. Clones were read by immunoSEQ multiplex PCR, and TCRdb kept only the in-frame ones, dropping some. The sample contains 25,000 to 30,000 clones, about 89% of which appear only once. Sequencing used blood, obtained from a patient who underwent chemoradiotherapy. All receptors come from a human donor with HPV-associated anogenital cancer. Both conserved end residues are trimmed from each CDR3. Each record gives: V gene, CDR3 protein.

v_call: TRBV28; cdr3_aa: ASSLAGAYEQY
v_call: TRBV30; cdr3_aa: AWSGGETQY
v_call: TRBV7-2; cdr3_aa: ASSYNAGGPYEQY
v_call: TRBV7-6; cdr3_aa: ASSLVTSGPRDTQY
v_call: TRBV11-2; cdr3_aa: ASSLGHTYGYT
v_call: TRBV6-1; cdr3_aa: ASSSGTSVKNEQF
v_call: TRBV5-4; cdr3_aa: ASSWGGSGSIYAGGQF
v_call: TRBV27; cdr3_aa: ASSLMGTGTNYGYT
v_call: TRBV2; cdr3_aa: ASSGDRGSGELF
v_call: TRBV7-9; cdr3_aa: ASSLGVVAAF
v_call: TRBV5-4; cdr3_aa: ASSLGLTNEDTQY
v_call: TRBV13; cdr3_aa: ASSLGTWDLNEQF
v_call: TRBV5-5; cdr3_aa: ASNTVPGLPNNEQF
v_call: TRBV7-8; cdr3_aa: ASSFDTRYGYT
v_call: TRBV9; cdr3_aa: ASSAHPGLGPYEQY
v_call: TRBV6-6; cdr3_aa: ASIPGGGKNTIY
v_call: TRBV7-9; cdr3_aa: ASSRRGRALGTDTQY
v_call: TRBV15; cdr3_aa: ATSFRMGANVLT
v_call: TRBV5-1; cdr3_aa: ASSLGQSQETQY
v_call: TRBV28; cdr3_aa: ATLPDSPTISYEQY
v_call: TRBV6-5; cdr3_aa: ASSRITGSYGYT
v_call: TRBV7-9; cdr3_aa: ASSLGTNNEQF
v_call: TRBV28; cdr3_aa: ASSFARQGGSPLH
v_call: TRBV11-2; cdr3_aa: ASSSRLAGGGETQY
v_call: TRBV11-2; cdr3_aa: ASSSTGGSDGYT
v_call: TRBV28; cdr3_aa: ASSSPAGGSSYEQY
v_call: TRBV5-4; cdr3_aa: ASSPATHTGYT
v_call: TRBV18; cdr3_aa: ASSPPVGTGYTEAF
v_call: TRBV5-4; cdr3_aa: ASSFKGLVNVNIQY
v_call: TRBV7-8; cdr3_aa: ASGGGHTQY
v_call: TRBV28; cdr3_aa: ASSTDEGTNTGELF
v_call: TRBV19; cdr3_aa: ASSMRSLEAF
v_call: TRBV5-6; cdr3_aa: ASSLVAGSSGNTIY
v_call: TRBV9; cdr3_aa: ASSGLRDYGTDTQY
v_call: TRBV29-1; cdr3_aa: SVEGLAGVANEQF
v_call: TRBV6-5; cdr3_aa: ASSYGSRNTEAF
v_call: TRBV29-1; cdr3_aa: SLLLTHERGITEAF
v_call: TRBV11-2; cdr3_aa: ASSLGRGGNTEAF
v_call: TRBV9; cdr3_aa: ASSPKLATGELF
v_call: TRBV7-2; cdr3_aa: ASSFGQGLNQPQH
v_call: TRBV29-1; cdr3_aa: SVAVSLNTEAF
v_call: TRBV9; cdr3_aa: ASSVEGGSQETQY
v_call: TRBV4-3; cdr3_aa: ASSQDFDYSGQNYEQY
v_call: TRBV30; cdr3_aa: AWSLMRGAGETQY
v_call: TRBV5-1; cdr3_aa: ASSLEFGAAYEQY
v_call: TRBV18; cdr3_aa: ASSTGTANSPLH
v_call: TRBV6-5; cdr3_aa: ASSQTYEQY